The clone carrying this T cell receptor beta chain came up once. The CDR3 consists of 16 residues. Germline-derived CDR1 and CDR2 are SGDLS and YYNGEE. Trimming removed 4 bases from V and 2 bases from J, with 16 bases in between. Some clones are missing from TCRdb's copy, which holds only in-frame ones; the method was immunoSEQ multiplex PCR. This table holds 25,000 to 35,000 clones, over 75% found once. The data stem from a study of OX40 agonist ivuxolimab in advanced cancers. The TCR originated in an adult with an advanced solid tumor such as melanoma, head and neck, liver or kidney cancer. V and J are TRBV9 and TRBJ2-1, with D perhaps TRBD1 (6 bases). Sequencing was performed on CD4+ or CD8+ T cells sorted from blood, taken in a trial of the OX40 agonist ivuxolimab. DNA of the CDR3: TGTGCCAGCAGCCCGCCAGGGGAGCTGGCCTACAATGAGCAGTTCTTC. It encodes CASSPPGELAYNEQFF.